The source of this T cell receptor beta chain is a study of regulatory T cells in long-lasting Graves disease. The study's findings and limits: Persistent patients shared under 3,000 public clonotypes among themselves. Newly diagnosed patients shared fewer, at approximately 970.

iRepertoire HTBI primers and Arm-PCR of CDR3 regions built TCR beta libraries. The authors' processing: Across samples, 62 TRBV and about 13 TRBJ segments were found. TCRdb independently ran MiXCR on the multiplex PCR reads; one entry per CDR3 protein. What appears here as the V and J calls and clone size reflects TCRdb's work, not the paper's. The sample shows about 440,000 distinct CDR3 sequences, about 15% of them seen only once. A word on this clonotype: The antigen is not known.

Per germline, CDR1 SGHRS and CDR2 YFSETQ. This CDR3 comprises 15 residues. V shed 4 bases and J 1 base; nucleotides not matched to a gene: 7. Time point denoted: newly diagnosed GD, antithyroid drugs for less than 3 months. With RNA extracted from PBMCs as input, the TCR library was made. This sample was shared with a second study, whose subject was T cells in Graves' hyperthyroidism and ophthalmopathy. That paper adds: The TCR CDR3 was amplified in a first-round RT-PCR using the HTBI primer set. Clonotypes that were expanded in thyroid above 0.001 mostly appeared in blood too.

This chain joins TRBV5-1 and TRBJ2-5, with 7 bases lining up with TRBD1. The sample in question was peripheral blood mononuclear cells (PBMCs), obtained at new diagnosis, from a patient treated with antithyroid drugs. This sequence was found in a woman in her twenties or thirties with Graves disease. In nucleotides, the CDR3 is TGCGCCAGCAGCCAACGGACAGGTGCCCAAGAGACCCAGTACTTC. As protein: CASSQRTGAQETQYF.